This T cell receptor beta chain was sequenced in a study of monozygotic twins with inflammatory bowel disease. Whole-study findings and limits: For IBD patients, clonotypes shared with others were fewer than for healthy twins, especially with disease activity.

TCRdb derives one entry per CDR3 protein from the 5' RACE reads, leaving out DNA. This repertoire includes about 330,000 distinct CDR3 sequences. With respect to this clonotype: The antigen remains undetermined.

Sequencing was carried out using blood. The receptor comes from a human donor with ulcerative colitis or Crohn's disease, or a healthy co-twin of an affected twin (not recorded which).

The CDR3 here is CASSLGAPLGEKLFF. The V gene is TRBV28, the J gene TRBJ1-4. The CDR3 length is 15 residues. Looked up from germline, CDR1 is MDHEN and CDR2 is SYDVKM.